This section outlines one T cell receptor (beta chain) sequence together with its context. The data derive from a study of blood T cell repertoires in COVID-19. As for the study in general: Some COVID-19 samples were acute and others convalescent; all came from the United States, Italy and Spain. PBMCs, B-cell-depleted T cells, or T cells provided the cDNA or gDNA that made up the material.

The germline gives CDR1 MDHEN, CDR2 SYDVKM. Trimming pared 5 bases from V and 6 bases from J, leaving 11 bases between. The CDR3 length is 13 residues. In the original processing: Reference gene primer amplification yielded estimated nucleated cell counts. Assay: immunoSEQ multiplex PCR; the TCRdb copy retains only in-frame clones and omits some. That table furnishes V, J and clone size, whereas the DNA furnished D and trimming. The data show around 25,000 clones, about nine tenths seen once. The TCR originated in a woman aged 45 to 65 with active COVID-19. The source material was peripheral blood. This chain uses TRBV28 with TRBJ2-1; TRBD2 might be the D (7 bases). The CDR3, as DNA: TGTGCCAGCAGTATCGGGGGGCCCAATGAGCAGTTCTTC. It is translated as CASSIGGPNEQFF.